This T cell receptor (beta chain) was sequenced for a study of cytomegalovirus exposure and HLA in healthy donors. Study results and caveats: The productive fraction for most TCR beta V segments was about 87% or about 30% in an earlier analysis.

It was with 60 Vbeta and 13 Jbeta primers that the PCR ran. TCRdb keeps only in-frame clones here, not all; method: immunoSEQ multiplex PCR. The table lists about 130,000 clones, approximately 78% of them singletons. Germline values: CDR1 SGHTA, CDR2 FQGNSA. The junction had 10 bases not matched to a gene; V was cut back by 5 bases and J by 0 bases. CDR3 length equals 17 residues. Comment on this clone: Its antigen is unknown.

This sequence was found in a human donor in good health. The chain uses TRBV7-2 and TRBJ1-3; 7 nucleotides agree with TRBD1. The sample consisted of PBMCs. CDR3 in DNA: TGTGCCAGCAGCCTCATTCCGACAGGGAACTCTGGAAACACCATATATTTT. Translation: CASSLIPTGNSGNTIYF.